This T cell receptor beta chain is from a study of blood T cell repertoires in COVID-19. The overall study: The study drew acute and convalescent COVID-19 samples from the United States, Italy and Spain. T cells, B-cell-depleted T cells, or PBMCs supplied cDNA or gDNA.

While infection was still active, Seattle patients were enrolled and then followed longitudinally. V was cut by 4 bases and J by 5 bases, with 14 bases left in between. Germline V CDR1 and CDR2: SGHVS, FQNEAQ. There are 14 residues in the CDR3. This clone was detected only a few times. Authors' processing steps: Reference gene primer amplification gave nucleated cell count estimates. Only in-frame clones appear in the TCRdb table, and some are missing; sequencing was by immunoSEQ multiplex PCR. That table furnishes V, J and clone size, whereas the DNA furnished D and trimming. The table lists 500,000 to 600,000 clones, around nine tenths of them singletons.

Sample: peripheral blood. This TCR came from a woman between 45 and 65 years old with COVID-19, enrolled during active disease. This sequence joins TRBV7-8 and TRBJ1-1, with D perhaps TRBD1 (6 bases). The CDR3 here is CASSSSGGRTEAFF. The CDR3 region has the DNA TGTGCCAGCAGCTCTAGCGGGGGGCGGACTGAAGCTTTCTTT.